Listed below are T cell receptor beta chains from one sample, sequenced in a study of blood T cell repertoires in COVID-19. Produced via immunoSEQ multiplex PCR; TCRdb's table is partial and in-frame only. Of about 76,000 clones detected, roughly 85% appear once; the ten largest clones hold more than 9.5%. The sequenced sample was peripheral blood. The receptors stem from a man in his fifties or sixties with COVID-19, enrolled during active disease. Both conserved end residues are part of each CDR3. D genes are given only for firm matches. Not every row has a clone size; where given, it reads once, few, many or a size class.

cdr3_aa: CASSLRQGGSPLHF; cdr3_nt: TGTGCCAGCAGTCTTCGACAGGGAGGTTCACCCCTCCACTTT; v_call: TRBV28; d_call: TRBD1; j_call: TRBJ1-6; clone_size: NA
cdr3_aa: CASSLDLHRDLSSYEQYF; cdr3_nt: TGCGCCAGCAGCTTGGACCTCCACAGGGACCTGAGCTCCTACGAGCAGTACTTC; v_call: TRBV5-1; d_call: NA; j_call: TRBJ2-7; clone_size: NA
cdr3_aa: CASSLLGGVRSPLHF; cdr3_nt: TGTGCCAGCAGCCTCCTAGGCGGAGTGCGTTCACCCCTCCACTTT; v_call: TRBV16; d_call: NA; j_call: TRBJ1-6; clone_size: NA
cdr3_aa: CAWSVAGSGNGYTF; cdr3_nt: TGTGCCTGGAGTGTAGCGGGTAGTGGGAATGGCTACACCTTC; v_call: TRBV30; d_call: NA; j_call: TRBJ1-2; clone_size: NA
cdr3_aa: CASSRTSGREDTQYF; cdr3_nt: TGTGCCAGCAGCCGGACTAGCGGGAGAGAAGATACGCAGTATTTT; v_call: TRBV9; d_call: TRBD2; j_call: TRBJ2-3; clone_size: NA
cdr3_aa: CATSRDRVGQGHEQFF; cdr3_nt: TGTGCCACCAGCAGAGATCGGGTCGGACAGGGACATGAGCAGTTCTTC; v_call: TRBV15; d_call: TRBD1; j_call: TRBJ2-1; clone_size: NA
cdr3_aa: CASSAYRPPAGELFF; cdr3_nt: TGCGCCAGCAGTGCCTACAGGCCACCGGCGGGGGAGCTGTTTTTT; v_call: TRBV10-1; d_call: NA; j_call: TRBJ2-2; clone_size: few
cdr3_aa: CASSSTGTSGTQYF; cdr3_nt: TGTGCCAGCAGCTCGACCGGGACTAGCGGGACCCAGTACTTC; v_call: TRBV11-3; d_call: TRBD2; j_call: TRBJ2-5; clone_size: NA
cdr3_aa: CASSIMAHEQYF; cdr3_nt: TGTGCCAGCAGTATCATGGCCCACGAGCAGTACTTC; v_call: TRBV11-2; d_call: NA; j_call: TRBJ2-7; clone_size: NA
cdr3_aa: CASSTYRAGEQFF; cdr3_nt: TGTGCCAGTAGTACCTACAGGGCTGGCGAGCAGTTCTTC; v_call: TRBV19; d_call: NA; j_call: TRBJ2-1; clone_size: NA
cdr3_aa: CASTASGTGELFF; cdr3_nt: TGTGCCAGCACGGCTAGCGGGACCGGGGAGCTGTTTTTT; v_call: TRBV6-5; d_call: TRBD2; j_call: TRBJ2-2; clone_size: NA
cdr3_aa: CASSLQETQYF; cdr3_nt: TGTGCCAGCAGCCTTCAGGAGACCCAGTACTTC; v_call: TRBV7-2; d_call: NA; j_call: TRBJ2-5; clone_size: NA
cdr3_aa: CARSPGLGDYEQYF; cdr3_nt: TGTGCCAGAAGCCCGGGACTAGGGGATTACGAGCAGTACTTC; v_call: TRBV5-3; d_call: TRBD2; j_call: TRBJ2-7; clone_size: NA
cdr3_aa: CASSRPRTGGVETQYF; cdr3_nt: TGTGCCAGCAGCCGACCCAGGACAGGGGGCGTGGAGACCCAGTACTTC; v_call: TRBV7-9; d_call: TRBD1; j_call: TRBJ2-5; clone_size: NA
cdr3_aa: CASSSIYRGSNEKLFF; cdr3_nt: TGTGCCAGCAGCTCGATATATAGAGGTTCTAATGAAAAACTGTTTTTT; v_call: TRBV7-9; d_call: NA; j_call: TRBJ1-4; clone_size: NA
cdr3_aa: CASRNPPTGTGSNQPQHF; cdr3_nt: TGTGCCAGCAGGAATCCTCCCACCGGGACAGGGAGCAATCAGCCCCAGCATTTT; v_call: TRBV28; d_call: TRBD1; j_call: TRBJ1-5; clone_size: NA
cdr3_aa: CASSLAGQDSYEQYF; cdr3_nt: TGTGCCAGCAGCTTAGCGGGACAGGACTCCTACGAGCAGTACTTC; v_call: TRBV11-1; d_call: TRBD1; j_call: TRBJ2-7; clone_size: NA
cdr3_aa: CASSTQGAKGDLHF; cdr3_nt: TGTGCCAGTAGTACCCAGGGGGCGAAGGGTGACCTCCACTTT; v_call: TRBV19; d_call: TRBD1; j_call: TRBJ1-6; clone_size: NA
cdr3_aa: CASSQAPGDTEAFF; cdr3_nt: TGTGCCAGCAGCCAAGCCCCGGGGGACACTGAAGCTTTCTTT; v_call: TRBV3-1/TRBV3-2; d_call: NA; j_call: TRBJ1-1; clone_size: once
cdr3_aa: CASHPGQRRMNNEQFF; cdr3_nt: TGTGCCAGTCACCCGGGACAGCGGAGGATGAACAATGAGCAGTTCTTC; v_call: TRBV19; d_call: TRBD1; j_call: TRBJ2-1; clone_size: NA
cdr3_aa: CASSEQDPNTEAFF; cdr3_nt: TGTGCCAGCTCAGAACAGGACCCTAACACTGAAGCTTTCTTT; v_call: TRBV18; d_call: NA; j_call: TRBJ1-1; clone_size: NA
cdr3_aa: CASRSSSRGEQFF; cdr3_nt: TGTGCCAGCAGGTCCAGCTCGAGAGGCGAGCAGTTCTTC; v_call: TRBV6-5; d_call: NA; j_call: TRBJ2-1; clone_size: NA
cdr3_aa: CASGTSGGGNEQFF; cdr3_nt: TGCGCCAGCGGGACTAGCGGGGGGGGGAATGAGCAGTTCTTC; v_call: TRBV10-2; d_call: TRBD2; j_call: TRBJ2-1; clone_size: once
cdr3_aa: CASSGRTGGGSYEQYF; cdr3_nt: TGTGCCAGTAGTGGACGGACAGGGGGAGGGAGCTACGAGCAGTACTTC; v_call: TRBV19; d_call: TRBD1; j_call: TRBJ2-7; clone_size: NA
cdr3_aa: CSVEGLQKAFF; cdr3_nt: TGCAGCGTTGAGGGCCTGCAAAAAGCTTTCTTT; v_call: TRBV29-1; d_call: NA; j_call: TRBJ1-1; clone_size: few
cdr3_aa: CASSSRQGISSGANVLTF; cdr3_nt: TGTGCCAGCAGTTCTCGACAGGGGATAAGCTCTGGGGCCAACGTCCTGACTTTC; v_call: TRBV2; d_call: TRBD1; j_call: TRBJ2-6; clone_size: NA
cdr3_aa: CSVEDQGPGVGYNEQFF; cdr3_nt: TGCAGCGTTGAAGATCAAGGTCCGGGGGTAGGCTACAATGAGCAGTTCTTC; v_call: TRBV29-1; d_call: NA; j_call: TRBJ2-1; clone_size: few
cdr3_aa: CASRQTVPSYNEQFF; cdr3_nt: TGTGCCAGCAGACAGACAGTACCCTCCTACAATGAGCAGTTCTTC; v_call: TRBV6-5; d_call: NA; j_call: TRBJ2-1; clone_size: NA
cdr3_aa: CASSIQGWGQPQHF; cdr3_nt: TGTGCCAGTAGTATCCAGGGGTGGGGTCAGCCCCAGCATTTT; v_call: TRBV19; d_call: NA; j_call: TRBJ1-5; clone_size: NA
cdr3_aa: CASSSQRDTQYF; cdr3_nt: TGTGCCAGCAGCTCCCAGAGGGATACGCAGTATTTT; v_call: TRBV7-2; d_call: NA; j_call: TRBJ2-3; clone_size: NA
cdr3_aa: CAWRDAGLWGTEAFF; cdr3_nt: TGTGCCTGGAGGGACGCAGGGCTTTGGGGTACTGAAGCTTTCTTT; v_call: TRBV30; d_call: NA; j_call: TRBJ1-1; clone_size: many
cdr3_aa: CASSDDRFPTDTQYF; cdr3_nt: TGTGCCAGCAGTGACGACAGGTTCCCCACAGATACGCAGTATTTT; v_call: TRBV6-1; d_call: NA; j_call: TRBJ2-3; clone_size: NA
cdr3_aa: CASSQVEQENEQFF; cdr3_nt: TGCGCCAGCAGCCAAGTGGAGCAAGAAAATGAGCAGTTCTTC; v_call: TRBV4-1; d_call: NA; j_call: TRBJ2-1; clone_size: NA
cdr3_aa: CASSQTAGPYNEQFF; cdr3_nt: TGTGCCAGCAGCCAAACAGCGGGACCCTACAATGAGCAGTTCTTC; v_call: TRBV7-3; d_call: TRBD2; j_call: TRBJ2-1; clone_size: NA
cdr3_aa: CASSEGLARETQYF; cdr3_nt: TGTGCCAGCAGTGAAGGACTAGCTAGGGAGACCCAGTACTTC; v_call: TRBV6-1; d_call: TRBD2; j_call: TRBJ2-5; clone_size: NA
cdr3_aa: CASSVLAGGNTGELFF; cdr3_nt: TGTGCCAGCAGCGTTCTGGCGGGAGGGAACACCGGGGAGCTGTTTTTT; v_call: TRBV9; d_call: TRBD2; j_call: TRBJ2-2; clone_size: NA
cdr3_aa: CASSYPGGEQYF; cdr3_nt: TGTGCCAGCAGTTACCCAGGAGGGGAGCAGTACTTC; v_call: TRBV6-5; d_call: NA; j_call: TRBJ2-7; clone_size: NA
cdr3_aa: CATGRLALYEQYF; cdr3_nt: TGTGCCACCGGAAGGCTAGCGTTATACGAGCAGTACTTC; v_call: TRBV6-6; d_call: NA; j_call: TRBJ2-7; clone_size: NA
cdr3_aa: CASTMGKDRVNQPQHF; cdr3_nt: TGTGCCAGCACCATGGGAAAAGACAGGGTCAATCAGCCCCAGCATTTT; v_call: TRBV28; d_call: TRBD1; j_call: TRBJ1-5; clone_size: NA
cdr3_aa: CASSESGGENQPQHF; cdr3_nt: TGCGCCAGCAGTGAGTCCGGAGGGGAAAATCAGCCCCAGCATTTT; v_call: TRBV10-2; d_call: NA; j_call: TRBJ1-5; clone_size: NA
cdr3_aa: CASSLTTGTEQFF; cdr3_nt: TGCGCCAGCAGCCTGACGACAGGGACTGAGCAGTTCTTC; v_call: TRBV5-1; d_call: TRBD1; j_call: TRBJ2-1; clone_size: NA
cdr3_aa: CASSLKGGSWRETQYF; cdr3_nt: TGTGCCAGCAGCTTAAAGGGGGGGTCTTGGCGGGAGACCCAGTACTTC; v_call: TRBV7-9; d_call: NA; j_call: TRBJ2-5; clone_size: NA
cdr3_aa: CASSVVPVSGRAPGELFF; cdr3_nt: TGTGCCAGCAGCGTAGTTCCAGTTAGCGGGAGGGCCCCCGGGGAGCTGTTTTTT; v_call: TRBV9; d_call: TRBD2; j_call: TRBJ2-2; clone_size: NA
cdr3_aa: CASSSPRQLTDTQYF; cdr3_nt: TGTGCCAGCAGTTCCCCCAGACAGCTTACAGATACGCAGTATTTT; v_call: TRBV6-5; d_call: NA; j_call: TRBJ2-3; clone_size: NA
cdr3_aa: CASSPGSAGGFNEQFF; cdr3_nt: TGTGCCAGCAGTCCCGGGTCAGCGGGAGGGTTCAATGAGCAGTTCTTC; v_call: TRBV28; d_call: TRBD2; j_call: TRBJ2-1; clone_size: NA
cdr3_aa: CASSSGGSNTEAFF; cdr3_nt: TGTGCCAGCAGCTCAGGGGGATCGAACACTGAAGCTTTCTTT; v_call: TRBV6-4; d_call: TRBD1; j_call: TRBJ1-1; clone_size: NA
cdr3_aa: CASSPGQTSAGELFF; cdr3_nt: TGTGCCAGCAGCCCCGGCCAAACTAGCGCCGGGGAGCTGTTTTTT; v_call: TRBV7-3; d_call: TRBD2; j_call: TRBJ2-2; clone_size: NA
cdr3_aa: CASLLGTGGEDTQYF; cdr3_nt: TGCGCCAGCCTCCTCGGGACGGGAGGGGAGGATACGCAGTATTTT; v_call: TRBV5-1; d_call: TRBD2; j_call: TRBJ2-3; clone_size: NA
cdr3_aa: CASSGTGVGQPQHF; cdr3_nt: TGTGCCAGTAGTGGTACAGGGGTTGGACAGCCCCAGCATTTT; v_call: TRBV19; d_call: TRBD1; j_call: TRBJ1-5; clone_size: NA
cdr3_aa: CASSHEGGSGNTIYF; cdr3_nt: TGCGCCAGCAGCCATGAGGGAGGTAGTGGAAACACCATATATTTT; v_call: TRBV4-3; d_call: NA; j_call: TRBJ1-3; clone_size: NA
cdr3_aa: CAWRDLAGDYNEQFF; cdr3_nt: TGTGCCTGGAGGGACCTAGCGGGGGATTACAATGAGCAGTTCTTC; v_call: TRBV30; d_call: TRBD2; j_call: TRBJ2-1; clone_size: NA
cdr3_aa: CASSLGARIANYGYTF; cdr3_nt: TGTGCCAGCAGCTTGGGGGCCAGGATCGCTAACTATGGCTACACCTTC; v_call: TRBV5-4; d_call: NA; j_call: TRBJ1-2; clone_size: NA
cdr3_aa: CASSSKDRNTIYF; cdr3_nt: TGTGCCAGCAGTTCCAAGGACAGAAACACCATATATTTT; v_call: TRBV12-3/TRBV12-4; d_call: NA; j_call: TRBJ1-3; clone_size: NA
cdr3_aa: CASSPRWTSGAKETQYF; cdr3_nt: TGTGCCAGCAGCCCCCGGTGGACTAGCGGGGCAAAAGAGACCCAGTACTTC; v_call: TRBV11-2; d_call: TRBD2; j_call: TRBJ2-5; clone_size: NA